Included here is one TCR beta chain sequence, with context. The TCR beta library used iRepertoire HTBI primers with Arm-PCR amplification of CDR3. TCRdb called the multiplex PCR reads again in MiXCR, with one record for every CDR3 protein. The data show some 440,000 distinct CDR3 sequences, less than 25% seen once. The record originates from a study of regulatory T cells in long-lasting Graves disease. Time point in this sample: persistent/refractory GD, antithyroid drugs over 5 years with positive TRAb. PBMCs were the source of the RNA used for TCR sequencing. The CDR3 has 14 amino acids. Trimming stripped 1 base from V and 2 bases from J, with 9 bases between. Germline V CDR1 and CDR2: SGHVS, FNYEAQ.

The receptor was isolated from a female donor with Graves disease. This chain uses TRBV7-6 with TRBJ2-7; D possibly corresponds to TRBD1 (5 bases). The sample was peripheral blood mononuclear cells (PBMCs), taken when the disease was refractory, from a patient treated with antithyroid drugs. The CDR3 loop reads CASSLEQDTYEQYF. The CDR3 DNA reads as TGTGCCAGCAGCTTAGAACAGGATACCTACGAGCAGTACTTC.